This T cell receptor beta chain was sequenced for a study of CD8 T cells in Susac syndrome. Sequencing of TCR beta, carried out with a high-throughput approach, was applied to CD8+ and CD4+ T cells from the blood. The CD8+ and CD4+ T cells were negatively isolated, with the TEMRA cells enriched by FACS. Reverse transcription of roughly 0.45 to 1 ug RNA was carried out with random hexamers. Across 54 Vbeta and 13 Jbeta, TCR beta CDR3 was amplified with immunoSEQ multiplex PCR. TCRdb redid the calling of the immunoSEQ multiplex PCR reads with MiXCR, one entry per CDR3 protein. The sample holds roughly 200,000 distinct CDR3 sequences; 85% to 95% are singletons and the top ten take 0.1% to 0.12%. This clonotype was found once. Germline assignment: CDR1 SEHNR and CDR2 FQNEAQ (reference sequence). The CDR3 is 16 amino acids. J gave up 2 bases and V 5 bases, and 9 bases lay outside the gene matches.

This sequence joins TRBV7-9 and TRBJ2-7; TRBD1 matches 10 bases. Sequenced sample: CD4+ T cells from PBMCs. The receptor's source is a human donor in good health. The CDR3 loop reads CASSPRSGQGTYEQYF. CDR3 DNA sequence: TGTGCCAGCAGCCCTAGATCGGGACAGGGGACCTACGAGCAGTACTTC.